This passage covers 22 T cell receptor beta chains from one sample sequenced in a study of cytomegalovirus exposure and HLA in healthy donors. PCR employed 60 Vbeta and 13 Jbeta primers. Sequencing was performed with immunoSEQ multiplex PCR; in TCRdb, only in-frame clones are kept and a portion is missing. The repertoire holds about 150,000 clones, with 85% as singletons. Sequencing was performed on PBMCs. These receptors were obtained from a boy aged 2 to 10 in good health and CMV-seronegative.

V is TRBV7-9 and J is TRBJ1-1; the D gene is possibly TRBD1 (5 bases). The V gene's germline CDR1 is SEHNR and CDR2 FQNEAQ (reference sequence). The V end lost 4 bases, the J end lost 3 bases, and 18 bases lay between the germline ends. The CDR3 loop spans 16 amino acids. CDR3 coding DNA: TGTGCCAGCAGCTCTAGTACGGGGTGGGGGGACACTGAAGCTTTCTTT. It specifies CASSSSTGWGDTEAFF.

This clone was detected only a few times. The rearrangement joins TRBV29-1 to TRBJ1-1, with D uncertain. V was clipped by 5 bases and J by 0 bases, with 10 bases between them. In germline, CDR1 is SQVTM, CDR2 ANQGSEA. The CDR3 has 13 residues. Here the CDR3 reads CSVQSGLNTEAFF. In nucleotides, the CDR3 is TGCAGCGTTCAATCAGGCTTGAACACTGAAGCTTTCTTT.

This clone has a handful of counts. J is TRBJ1-5 and V is TRBV6-1; 8 bases line up with TRBD1. This CDR3 has 14 amino acids. J was trimmed by 4 bases and V by 4 bases; bases with no gene match: 3. Germline V lookup: CDR1 MNHNS, CDR2 SASEGT. CDR3 nucleotides: TGTGCCAGCAGTGCTACAGGGGGGAATCAGCCCCAGCATTTT. Translated: CASSATGGNQPQHF.

The rearrangement uses TRBV10-2 and TRBJ2-7, with a weak D call TRBD2 (6 bases). This CDR3 spans 15 amino acids. Germline V gene lookup returns CDR1 WSHSY and CDR2 SAAADI. Trimming removed 6 bases at V and 4 bases at J, with 19 bases between. CDR3 DNA: TGCGCCAGCAGAAGTAGCGGCCGAATGGCGTACGAGCAGTACTTC. It specifies CASRSSGRMAYEQYF.

The chain links TRBV19 to TRBJ1-2, with D uncertain. This CDR3 is built from 15 residues. Germline assignment: CDR1 LNHDA and CDR2 SQIVND (reference sequence). The V gene lost 3 bases and the J gene lost 0 bases, with 11 bases spanning the gap. As DNA, the CDR3 is TGTGCCAGTAGTATCGATCGGGGTGCTAACTATGGCTACACCTTC. It is translated as CASSIDRGANYGYTF. Drawing the rest from reference TRBV19 and TRBJ1-2, the complete variable domain is DGGITQSPKYLFRKEGQNVTLSCEQNLNHDAMYWYRQDPGQGLRLIYYSQIVNDFQKGDIAEGYSVSREKKESFPLTVTSAQKNPTAFYLCASSIDRGANYGYTFGSGTRLTVV.

J is TRBJ2-7 and V is TRBV7-8, with D possibly being TRBD2 (6 bases). The CDR3 is 13 residues long. V lost 1 base and J lost 6, with 10 bases in between. Looked up from germline, CDR1 is SGHVS and CDR2 is FQNEAQ. DNA of the CDR3: TGTGCCAGCAGCTTAGGACTAGTTGCCGAGCAGTACGTC. Its translation is CASSLGLVAEQYV.

The chain uses TRBV6-1 and TRBJ1-5; TRBD1 agrees at 10 bases. The CDR3 has 15 residues. The germline gives CDR1 MNHNS, CDR2 SASEGT. The V gene end was trimmed by 2 bases and the J gene end by 14 bases; junction bases not matched to a gene: 12. Here the CDR3 reads CASSEFRDRGLVEHF. CDR3 DNA sequence: TGTGCCAGCAGTGAATTCCGGGACAGGGGTTTGGTGGAGCATTTT.

The rearrangement uses TRBV9 and TRBJ1-1; 7 nucleotides line up with TRBD1. The CDR3 is 15 residues long. After removal of 0 bases from V and 6 bases from J, the junction contained 8 bases not matched to a gene. Per germline, CDR1 SGDLS and CDR2 YYNGEE. Here the CDR3 reads CASSVGRQGGPEAFF. CDR3 sequence (DNA): TGTGCCAGCAGCGTAGGGCGACAGGGAGGACCTGAAGCTTTCTTT.

V gene TRBV30 combines with J gene TRBJ2-7; D remains ambiguous. From germline, CDR1 is GTSNPN and CDR2 SVGIG (reference sequence). CDR3 length: 13 residues. Trimming took 2 bases from V and 2 from J, leaving 10 bases between them. This CDR3 reads CAWSFLGPYEQYF. CDR3 DNA sequence: TGTGCCTGGAGTTTCCTTGGGCCCTACGAGCAGTACTTC.

This clone was detected a few times. The chain employs TRBV4-1 and TRBJ1-1; D remains unclear. V was trimmed by 1 base and J by 5 bases, leaving 11 bases between them. The CDR3 runs to 14 residues. The germline gives CDR1 MGHRA, CDR2 YSYEKL. Here the CDR3 DNA reads TGCGCCAGCAGCCAAGTTTCGGGATTGACTGAAGCTTTCTTT. Its protein is CASSQVSGLTEAFF.

V gene TRBV13 combines with J gene TRBJ1-1; D may be TRBD1 (6 bases). Germline assignment: CDR1 PRHDT and CDR2 FYEKMQ (reference sequence). The CDR3 has 16 amino acids. V was cut by 4 bases and J by 0 bases, with 15 bases left in between. The CDR3 region is CASSSLGGQMNTEAFF. Written as DNA, the CDR3 is TGTGCCAGCAGCTCTCTAGGGGGACAAATGAACACTGAAGCTTTCTTT.

The chain carries TRBV28 and TRBJ2-3; 10 nucleotides line up with TRBD2. The CDR3 has 16 residues. Germline V gene data show CDR1 as MDHEN and CDR2 as SYDVKM. The junction had 7 bases not matched to a gene; V was cut back by 6 bases and J by 1 base. The DNA of the CDR3 is TGTGCCAGCAGCGAAACTAGCGGGACGCGCACAGATACGCAGTATTTT. It specifies CASSETSGTRTDTQYF.

The V gene is TRBV5-1, the J gene TRBJ2-1, with 9 bases identical to TRBD2. This CDR3 contains 15 residues. J lost 5 bases, V lost 2 bases, and 5 bases had no gene match. Germline V gene lookup returns CDR1 SGHRS and CDR2 YFSETQ. The CDR3 loop is CASSFDGTSNNEQFF. The CDR3 nucleotides are TGCGCCAGCAGCTTCGACGGGACTAGCAACAATGAGCAGTTCTTC.

The chain carries TRBV6-6 and TRBJ2-7; 12 positions agree with TRBD1. Unmatched junction bases numbered 9, after V lost 7 bases and J lost 5 bases. Germline V lookup: CDR1 MNHNY, CDR2 SVGAGI (reference sequence). The CDR3 loop spans 15 amino acids. The CDR3 region has the DNA TGTGCCAGCACTACCCGGGACAGGGGGCTAAACGAGCAGTACTTC. Its protein is CASTTRDRGLNEQYF.

This CDR3 reads CASSSRDTLAGGYEQYF. CDR3 coding DNA: TGTGCCAGCAGTTCCCGGGACACATTAGCGGGGGGCTACGAGCAGTACTTC. The V and J genes are TRBV28 and TRBJ2-5, with 10 positions matching TRBD2. The assigned J gene may be wrong: the sequence end matches TRBJ2-7 better. The germline V gene encodes CDR1 MDHEN and CDR2 SYDVKM. This CDR3 region has 17 residues.

The chain combines TRBV1 with TRBJ1-4; no check of the table's D call, TRBD1, against the DNA was made. TRBV1 is tagged as a pseudogene. The CDR3 extends over 18 amino acids. In DNA form, the CDR3 reads TGCACCAGCAGCCAAGGATCAGAGGACAGGGCCAAACGAGAAAAACTGTTTTTT. Translation gives CTSSQGSEDRAKREKLFF.

The chain recombines TRBV7-2 with TRBJ2-3, with D possibly TRBD2 on 5 matching bases. The CDR3 is 16 amino acids. The ends were cut back, 3 bases at V and 0 bases at J, with 13 bases in the middle. Germline lookup yields CDR1 SGHTA and CDR2 FQGNSA. CDR3 DNA: TGTGCCAGCAGCTTCGGACTGGCTTCTAGCACAGATACGCAGTATTTT. Translation gives CASSFGLASSTDTQYF.

The genes are TRBV4-2 and TRBJ1-6; no firm D call. The germline V and J ends were trimmed by 1 base and 4 bases, with 17 bases remaining between them. The CDR3 is 18 amino acids. Germline V gene lookup returns CDR1 LGHNA and CDR2 YNFKEQ. The CDR3 here is CASSQVMSSWPYNSPLHF. The CDR3 bases are TGTGCCAGCAGCCAAGTAATGTCCTCTTGGCCTTATAATTCACCCCTCCACTTT.

CDR3 in amino acids: CASSYSASHGYEQFF. CDR3 bases: TGTGCCAGCAGTTACTCGGCTAGCCACGGTTATGAGCAGTTCTTC. This sequence joins TRBV6-5 and TRBJ2-1; weak D call: TRBD2 (5 bases). Germline loops: CDR1 MNHEY, CDR2 SVGAGI. There are 15 residues in the CDR3. Trimming left V 0 bases short and J 8 bases short, with 14 bases between.

The chain joins TRBV30 to TRBJ1-1; D is undetermined. Germline CDR1 reads GTSNPN; CDR2 reads SVGIG (reference sequence). Trimming left V 0 bases short and J 6 bases short, with 8 bases between. The CDR3 has 12 residues. The CDR3 nucleotides read TGTGCCTGGAGTGTTGGAGGCGCTGAAGCTTTCTTT. Translated: CAWSVGGAEAFF. Together with reference TRBV30 and TRBJ1-1, the CDR3 gives the full variable domain: SQTIHQWPATLVQPVGSPLSLECTVEGTSNPNLYWYRQAAGRGLQLLFYSVGIGQISSEVPQNLSASRPQDRQFILSSKKLLLSDSGFYLCAWSVGGAEAFFGQGTRLTVV.

J is TRBJ2-7 and V is TRBV7-3; the match to TRBD1 covers 9 bases. This CDR3 has 17 residues. Germline loops: CDR1 SGHTA, CDR2 FQGTGA. J lost 3 bases, V lost 5 bases, and 14 bases had no gene match. CDR3 protein: CASSPDSGTGTLYEQYF. The CDR3 nucleotides read TGTGCCAGCAGCCCCGATTCCGGGACAGGGACCCTCTACGAGCAGTACTTC.

The chain uses TRBV11-2 and TRBJ1-4; tentative D call: TRBD1 (6 bases). Deletions cut 0 bases from V and 7 bases from J, with 9 bases between. Germline loops: CDR1 SGHAT, CDR2 FQNNGV. This CDR3 contains 14 residues. CDR3 residues: CASSLDRGSEKLFF. CDR3 coding DNA: TGTGCCAGCAGCTTAGACAGGGGAAGTGAAAAACTGTTTTTT.